What follows are 5 T cell receptor beta chains derived from one specimen sequenced in a study of cytomegalovirus exposure and HLA in healthy donors. Amplification used 60 Vbeta primers and 13 Jbeta primers. Generated by immunoSEQ multiplex PCR, the TCRdb table keeps only in-frame clones and is missing some. The sample contains 150,000 to 200,000 clones, 60% to 85% of which appear only once. The sequenced sample was PBMCs. The source of these receptors is a woman aged 50 to 65 in good health and CMV-seropositive.

The rearrangement uses TRBV2 and TRBJ1-1; the D gene is possibly TRBD1 (5 bases). Germline V CDR1 and CDR2: SNHLY, FYNNEI. The V gene lost 10 bases and the J gene lost 5 bases, with 11 bases spanning the gap. The CDR3 has 11 residues. The CDR3 nucleotides read TGTGCCACCTATGGGGGGACTGAAGCTTTCTTT. Translating it yields CATYGGTEAFF.

CDR3 sequence reads: CASSSATGTNSYEQYF. CDR3 coding DNA: TGCGCCAGCAGCTCGGCCACAGGCACCAATTCCTACGAGCAGTACTTC. V gene TRBV5-1 combines with J gene TRBJ2-7, with D possibly being TRBD1 (5 bases). The CDR3 extends over 16 amino acids. The germline V gene has CDR1 SGHRS and CDR2 YFSETQ. V lost 3 bases, J lost 1 base, and 17 bases lay in between.

The chain recombines TRBV6-1 with TRBJ1-4, with TRBD1 identical over 8 bases. Losses at the gene ends were 6 bases for V and 6 bases for J; bases not matched to a gene: 6. This CDR3 contains 14 residues. The germline gives CDR1 MNHNS, CDR2 SASEGT. CDR3 sequence: CASSYRGNDEKLFF. The CDR3 nucleotides read TGTGCCAGCAGCTACAGGGGGAACGATGAAAAACTGTTTTTT.

The chain combines TRBV29-1 with TRBJ2-7; D is perhaps TRBD1 (6 bases). Germline values: CDR1 SQVTM, CDR2 ANQGSEA. The CDR3 runs to 13 residues. V was cut by 5 bases and J by 2 bases, with 13 bases left in between. The CDR3 is CSVMGTLTYEQYF. CDR3 bases: TGCAGCGTTATGGGGACACTGACCTACGAGCAGTACTTC.

This clone occurred a few times. The chain combines TRBV4-1 with TRBJ1-1; TRBD1 might be the D (6 bases). This CDR3 spans 15 amino acids. Germline V gene lookup returns CDR1 MGHRA and CDR2 YSYEKL. Between the trimmed V and J ends, which lost 2 bases and 4 bases, there was a span of 14 bases. The CDR3 is CASSQSRTGSTEAFF. CDR3 coding DNA: TGCGCCAGCAGCCAAAGCCGCACAGGGAGCACTGAAGCTTTCTTT.